This paragraph covers one T cell receptor beta chain sequence. The data originate from a study of blood T cell repertoires in COVID-19. Looking at the study overall: Sites in the United States, Italy and Spain provided acute and convalescent COVID-19 samples. The cDNA or gDNA used as material had been derived from T cells, B-cell-depleted T cells, or PBMCs.

Trimming shortened V by 4 bases and J by 9 bases, and 14 bases separated the two germline ends. CDR1 and CDR2 (germline): ENHRY, SYGVKD. The CDR3 is made up of 13 amino acids. Authors' methods: Amplified reference gene primers provided the basis for estimating nucleated cell counts. Here immunoSEQ multiplex PCR was the method, and the copy in TCRdb shows in-frame clones only, minus some. The DNA gave D and trimming, while V, J and clone size come from that table. The data show about 80,000 clones, around 88% seen once. The genes are TRBV10-3 and TRBJ2-3, with TRBD2 as a possible D gene (5 bases). This receptor was taken from a man aged 80 or over with active or convalescent COVID-19. The sample was peripheral blood. CDR3 DNA: TGTGCCATCAGTGGCTCCGACTATCCAACGCAGTATTTT. Its protein product is CAISGSDYPTQYF.